This T cell receptor (beta chain) emerged from a study of regulatory T cells in long-lasting Graves disease. Study-level points and caveats: Among samples with persistent disease, TRBV28, TRBJ1-2 and TRBJ2-5 were favored.

The authors built TCR beta libraries using iRepertoire HTBI primers and Arm-PCR of CDR3 regions. TCRdb recomputed calls from the multiplex PCR reads with MiXCR, one row per CDR3 protein. The sample records 530,000 or so distinct CDR3 sequences, more than 15% being singletons. The CDR3 is made up of 15 amino acids. Germline V gene lookup returns CDR1 SGHRS and CDR2 YFSETQ. V was pared by 3 bases and J by 5 bases, with 17 bases between. This clonotype was recorded at least ten times. Antigen specificity is unknown. Time point reported: newly diagnosed GD, antithyroid drugs for less than 3 months. Extracted PBMC RNA gave rise to the TCR library. About 9.1 milliliters of peripheral blood went into EDTA tubes. These data also formed part of another study, on T cells in Graves' hyperthyroidism and ophthalmopathy.

V usage is TRBV5-1 and J usage is TRBJ1-1; no definite D call. Material: peripheral blood mononuclear cells (PBMCs), obtained at new diagnosis, from a patient treated with antithyroid drugs. This TCR came from a man between 18 and 29 years old with Graves disease. CDR3 nucleotides: TGCGCCAGCAGCTCCGAGCCGGGAGGTATGACTGAAGCTTTCTTT. Translating gives CASSSEPGGMTEAFF.